This T cell receptor beta chain originates from a study of vaccination and CD4 T cells after COVID-19. Overall study context: The authors used overlapping spike peptides from SARS-CoV-2, HCoV-NL63, HCoV-OC43 and HCoV-229E to stimulate cells.

Treatment specified: roughly 10-day PBMC culture with coronavirus spike peptide pools or control peptides (ViraFEST assay). Using peptide pools, antigen-specific T cells were expanded in ViraFEST before TCRs were sequenced. On this clonotype itself: Its cognate antigen is unknown.

V was clipped by 2 bases and J by 5 bases, with 17 bases between them. The germline gives CDR1 SGHTA, CDR2 FQGTGA. This CDR3 comprises 16 residues. Once obtained from cultured CD4+ T cells, the DNA was sequenced using the Oncomine TCR Beta short-read assay. One entry per CDR3 protein results from TCRdb running MiXCR on the PCR reads. In the table there are about 13,000 distinct CDR3 sequences, just over 60% of which are singletons. The sample comprised CD4+ T cells from blood, cultured in vitro. The origin of this receptor is a human donor who had recovered from COVID-19. This chain links TRBV7-3 with TRBJ2-3; tentatively, D is TRBD1 (6 bases). The CDR3 DNA reads TGTGCCAGCAGCTTAGGTCTACGGAGGACAGAAGATACGCAGTATTTT. It translates to CASSLGLRRTEDTQYF.